This record looks at one T cell receptor (beta chain) sequence and its context. Original processing methods: Nucleated cell number was recorded as an estimate derived from reference gene primer amplification. The data were produced by immunoSEQ multiplex PCR, yet TCRdb's version contains in-frame clones alone and is incomplete. V and J calls and clone size are as listed in that table; D and trimming were resolved from the DNA. The sample records some 250,000 clones, 85% to 90% being singletons. The data stem from a study of blood T cell repertoires in COVID-19. Study at large: The United States, Italy and Spain provided the acute and convalescent COVID-19 samples. T cells, B-cell-depleted T cells, or PBMCs supplied cDNA or gDNA.

The CDR3 is made up of 14 amino acids. Trimming cost V 1 base and J 6 bases, with 9 bases left between them. Germline V gives CDR1 SGHTA, CDR2 FQGNSA. The chain carries TRBV7-2 and TRBJ2-2; perhaps TRBD2 as D (6 bases). Sequencing was carried out using peripheral blood. The receptor's source is a woman between 65 and 79 years old with active or convalescent COVID-19. CDR3 bases: TGTGCCAGCAGCTTAGGACTAGTATCCGGGGAGCTGTTTTTT. Translated: CASSLGLVSGELFF.